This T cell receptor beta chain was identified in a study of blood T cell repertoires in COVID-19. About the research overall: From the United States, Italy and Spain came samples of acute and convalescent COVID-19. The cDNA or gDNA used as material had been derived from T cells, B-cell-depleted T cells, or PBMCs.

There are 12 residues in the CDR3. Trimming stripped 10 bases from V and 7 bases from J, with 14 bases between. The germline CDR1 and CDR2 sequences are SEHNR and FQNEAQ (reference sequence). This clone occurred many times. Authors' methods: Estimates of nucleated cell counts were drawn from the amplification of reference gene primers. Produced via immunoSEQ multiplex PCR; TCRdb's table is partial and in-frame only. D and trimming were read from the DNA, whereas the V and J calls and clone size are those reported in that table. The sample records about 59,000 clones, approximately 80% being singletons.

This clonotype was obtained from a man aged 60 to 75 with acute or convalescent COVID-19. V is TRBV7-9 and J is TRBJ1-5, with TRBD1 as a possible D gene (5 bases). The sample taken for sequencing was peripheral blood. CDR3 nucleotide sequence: TGTGCCAACGGGGGATTGAGGCAGCCCCAGCATTTT. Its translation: CANGGLRQPQHF. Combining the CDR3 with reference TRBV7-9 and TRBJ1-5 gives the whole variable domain DTGVSQNPRHKITKRGQNVTFRCDPISEHNRLYWYRQTLGQGPEFLTYFQNEAQLEKSRLLSDRFSAERPKGSFSTLEIQRTEQGDSAMYLCANGGLRQPQHFGDGTRLSIL.